This T cell receptor (gamma chain) comes out of a study of gamma-delta chains in newborns, infants, children. About the research overall: Innate gammadelta T cells reportedly expand polyclonally right after birth, driven by microbial exposure, per the title.

TCRdb re-called clones from the reads via CATT. Of over a thousand gamma-chain clones listed, around two fifths are singletons. The germline V gene has CDR1 GITISATS and CDR2 ISYDGTV (reference sequence). V lost 3 bases and J lost 7; bases outside the gene matches: 3. The CDR3 is 15 residues long. Of note for this clone: Within the sample, other DNA sequences also encode this same CDR3.

This TCR was sampled from a child who was a newborn, infant or young child, either healthy, febrile or measles-vaccinated (not recorded which). The gene calls are TRGV9 and TRGJP. No J gene is reported in TCRdb; it was inferred here by comparing the DNA with germline. Sequencing was carried out using blood. CDR3 sequence reads: CALWEFELGKKIKVF. Written as DNA, the CDR3 is TGTGCCTTGTGGGAGTTCGAGTTGGGCAAAAAAATCAAGGTATTT.